The present entry profiles one T cell receptor beta chain with its context. Antigen specificity is unknown. Germline is not matched at one junction end, which may reflect a read error. The sample comes from a study of tumor-infiltrating lymphocytes in primary liver carcinoma. As for the study in general: Men and women, 30 to 69 years of age, made up the patients. General study points: Tumor-blood pairs (like tumor-adjacent pairs) overlapped less than tumor region pairs did.

Total RNA amounting to around 450 ng was the source from which TCR beta cDNA was made with a constant-region primer. TCR beta libraries came from three nested multiplex PCR rounds using slightly modified ARM-PCR. A C-beta reverse primer was combined with TRBV1-TRBV30 forward primers in the first two PCR rounds, and each round had around 11 cycles. Using its own MiXCR run on the multiplex PCR reads, TCRdb lists one record per CDR3 protein. Altogether under 150,000 distinct CDR3 sequences are present, around 70% being singletons, with the ten largest covering roughly 8.1%. Joint extraction of RNA and DNA used roughly 20-33 mg of bulk tissue that was unsorted. Germline CDR1 SGHDN, CDR2 FVKESK. CDR3 length: 15 residues.

The receptor was derived from a woman in her sixties or seventies with primary liver carcinoma and hepatitis B virus infection. Input material: tumor-adjacent normal liver tissue. The J gene is TRBJ1-1, the V gene TRBV14; D is unresolved. CDR3: CASSPPRRMNTEAFF. CDR3 nucleotide sequence: TGTGCCAGCAGCCCTCCGAGACGGATGAACACTGAGGCTTTCTTT.